The entry below describes one T cell receptor (beta chain). Only in-frame clones appear in the TCRdb table, and some are missing; sequencing was by immunoSEQ multiplex PCR. The sample has more than 65,000 clones; approximately 90% are singletons. This sample was taken from a study of control samples from healthy donors and cancer patients. Sequencing used PBMCs. The sequence was obtained from a woman in her sixties or seventies with head and neck cancer.

The CDR3 protein is CASSPDRDSGYNEQFF. The CDR3 DNA sequence: TGTGCCAGCTCACCAGACCGGGACAGCGGTTACAATGAGCAGTTCTTC. V usage is TRBV18 and J usage is TRBJ2-1, with 7 positions matching TRBD1. With V trimmed by 2 bases and J by 4 bases, 8 bases remained unmatched. The length of the CDR3 is 16 residues. The germline CDR1 and CDR2 sequences are KGHSH and LQKENI.